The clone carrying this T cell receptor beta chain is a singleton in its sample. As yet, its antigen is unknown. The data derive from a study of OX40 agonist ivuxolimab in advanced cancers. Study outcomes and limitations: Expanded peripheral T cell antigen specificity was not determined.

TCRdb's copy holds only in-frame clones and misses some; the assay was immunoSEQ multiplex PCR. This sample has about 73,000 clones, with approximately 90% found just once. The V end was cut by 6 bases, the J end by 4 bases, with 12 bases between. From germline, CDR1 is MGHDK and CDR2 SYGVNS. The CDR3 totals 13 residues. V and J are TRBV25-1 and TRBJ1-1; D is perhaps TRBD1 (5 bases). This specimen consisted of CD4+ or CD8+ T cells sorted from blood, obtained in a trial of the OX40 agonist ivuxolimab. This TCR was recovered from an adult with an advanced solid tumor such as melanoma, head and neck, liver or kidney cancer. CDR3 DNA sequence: TGTGCCAGCAGCAGGGTAGGTATCACTGAAGCTTTCTTT. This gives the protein CASSRVGITEAFF.